The T cell receptor (beta chain) under discussion was sequenced for a study of response to subunit inactivated influenza vaccine (dated by TCRdb to the late 2010s). About the study as a whole: To follow how T cells responded to a trivalent subunit inactivated influenza vaccine, the researchers relied on deep quantitative profiling of the T cell receptor repertoire. Paper-wide results and their limitations: The authors suggested that each seasonal influenza vaccination may recruit only a limited number of new T cells.

CDR1 and CDR2 are drawn from the germline V gene: SGHVS, FNYEAQ. V sheds 2 bases and J sheds 7 bases, leaving 6 bases between their ends. Its CDR3 holds 12 amino acids, cysteine through phenylalanine. Left in the record is the CDR3 DNA by itself, 36 bases read in frame from the first base. This clonotype was picked up a small number of times. Its antigen remains undetermined. No per-base quality is available; no much larger clone lies one base away. Libraries were constructed by RT-PCR. The listed sequencing device is Illumina HiSeq 2500. The public reads were quality trimmed at Q25 with fastp and then assembled into clones with MiXCR by TCRdb, keeping productive beta chains. Every entry covers one CDR3 protein and lists the most common genes and DNA from its rows. The sample table shows more than 550,000 distinct CDR3 sequences, and about 10% are seen once. The ten largest clones capture about 10% of the sample.

This same sample was also taken into another study, of T cells expressing NK-cell markers. The second paper states: The TCR beta cDNA libraries were made using 5'RACE template switching, a step that added both a universal primer site and unique molecular identifiers. Three sorted T-cell subsets (CD3+CD56+NKG2C+, CD3+CD56+NKG2C- and CD3+CD56-NKG2C+) from roughly eight donors had their TCR beta-chain repertoires profiled. Seven of the eight sequenced donors were HCMV-seropositive and one was HCMV-seronegative. In several experiments an anti-gammadeltaTCR antibody was added to restrict sorting to alphabetaTCR-expressing T cells. For more than 5 donors, the dominant CD3+CD56+NKG2C+ clonotypes were among the top 10 CD8+ clonotypes and accounted for about 1.0-7.5% of CD8+ T cells. Those dominant clonotypes were again the most abundant among CD3+CD56-NKG2C+ cells in several donors, at about 25-60.1%. Whether the expanded NKG2C-expressing T cell clones were specific for HCMV antigens was left unclear. Randomly selected healthy volunteers, three men and five women, were used as the eight sequenced donors. HCMV-specific IgG was detected in serum with a commercial ELISA kit to determine HCMV serostatus. Peripheral blood mononuclear cells were isolated from blood by Ficoll density gradient centrifugation. Bulk peripheral blood T-cell repertoires were additionally sequenced from unsorted PBMC for 5 or 6 donors. Synthesis of cDNA was primed from the TCR beta constant segment and was followed by two consecutive PCR amplification steps. Libraries were sequenced as 2 x 150 bp reads on Illumina HiSeq 2000/2500, MiSeq or NextSeq. MIGEC was used to demultiplex reads and group reads by UMI, and MiTCR was used to assemble and quantify clonotypes. Only TCR cDNA sequences supported by at least two reads were kept to exclude erroneous sequences. The tcR package was used for downstream repertoire analysis, and clonotypes were matched between fractions using CDR3 nucleotide sequence together with V segment. VDJmatch was used to annotate antigen specificity against VDJdb, with one amino acid substitution in CDR3 allowed.

The sample consisted of PBMCs from blood, taken on the day of vaccination. This receptor was identified in a middle-aged man who received an inactivated influenza vaccine. Donor details come from another sample of the same person, matched by shared clones. Recombination connected TRBV7-6 to TRBJ1-5; no confident D gene assignment can be made. The DNA sequence follows: TGTGCCAGCAGCTTAAATATCCAGCCCCAGCATTTT. Translated, it reads CASSLNIQPQHF.